This T cell receptor beta chain is drawn from a study of blood T cell repertoires in COVID-19. Study-wide background: Acute and convalescent COVID-19 samples came from the United States, Italy and Spain. From T cells, B-cell-depleted T cells, or PBMCs came the material, which was cDNA or gDNA.

TCRdb's copy holds only in-frame clones and misses some; the assay was immunoSEQ multiplex PCR. The table includes 300,000 or so clones, over 80% detected once. The CDR3 extends over 13 amino acids. In germline, CDR1 is MNHEY, CDR2 SVGAGI. V was trimmed by 6 bases and J by 2 bases, leaving 8 bases between them. The material sequenced was peripheral blood. V usage is TRBV6-5 and J usage is TRBJ1-5; D is unclear. The receptor comes from a woman aged 45-65 years with active or convalescent COVID-19. Here the CDR3 DNA reads TGTGCCAGCAGAGGACTGGGCAATCAGCCCCAGCATTTT. Translation gives CASRGLGNQPQHF.